The sequence of this T cell receptor (beta chain) was determined in a study of early T cells in non-severe SARS-CoV-2 infection. Overall study context: Bulk RNA taken from unsorted whole blood was sequenced, leaving chains unpaired.

Attachment of unique molecular identifiers to individual cDNA molecules was performed. TCRdb re-called the 5' RACE reads through MiXCR, storing one row per CDR3 protein. The sample lists 65,000 to 95,000 distinct CDR3 sequences, 16% occurring once. Whole-study findings and limits: VDJdb matching, biased toward anti-spike CD8 responses, missed private and CD4 specificities.

The CDR3 runs 17 residues. The germline gives CDR1 MNHEY, CDR2 SMNVEV (reference sequence). The trim removed 9 bases at V and 0 bases at J, leaving 14 bases unmatched. About this clonotype itself: No antigen is known for it.

The source material was whole blood. The source is an adult who was a healthcare worker with PCR-confirmed SARS-CoV-2 infection or an uninfected control (not recorded which). V usage is TRBV27 and J usage is TRBJ1-5; 7 bases match TRBD1. The CDR3: CASHGGQLLDSNQPQHF. DNA of the CDR3: TGTGCCAGTCACGGGGGACAGCTTCTGGATAGCAATCAGCCCCAGCATTTT.